This record covers a single T cell receptor beta chain. The target antigen is unknown. Unique molecular identifiers were incorporated when the TCRbeta library was constructed. TCRdb re-called the PCR reads through MiXCR, storing one row per CDR3 protein. The sample shows about 600,000 distinct CDR3 sequences, roughly 23% of them seen only once. The CDR3 is 14 residues long. CDR1 and CDR2 from the germline V gene are SEHNR and FQNEAQ (reference sequence). V lost 8 bases to trimming and J lost 3 bases; unmatched junction nucleotides: 10. The data are from a study of T-cell reconstitution after alpha-beta-depleted transplantation in children. Study conclusions and caveats: Newly produced T cells mostly accounted for T-cell counts and diversity one year post-transplant. Reportedly, alpha-beta T cells present about two months post-transplant originated from several hundred expanded clones of graft origin. Diversity of TCRbeta at day 60 was high in some patients, arising from surviving recipient T cells and thymic progenitors.

This TCR derives from a boy in the first two years of life who had a stem cell transplant for acute myeloid leukemia, so the T cells may come from the graft donor. The J gene is TRBJ2-7, the V gene TRBV7-9; TRBD1 aligns across 7 bases. Source: PBMCs, mostly from graft donor cells, taken 360 days after TCRalphabeta/CD19-depleted stem cell transplant. The DNA for the CDR3 is TGTGCCAGCGAGTCGGCGCAGGGGGACTACGAGCAGTACTTC. This gives the protein CASESAQGDYEQYF.